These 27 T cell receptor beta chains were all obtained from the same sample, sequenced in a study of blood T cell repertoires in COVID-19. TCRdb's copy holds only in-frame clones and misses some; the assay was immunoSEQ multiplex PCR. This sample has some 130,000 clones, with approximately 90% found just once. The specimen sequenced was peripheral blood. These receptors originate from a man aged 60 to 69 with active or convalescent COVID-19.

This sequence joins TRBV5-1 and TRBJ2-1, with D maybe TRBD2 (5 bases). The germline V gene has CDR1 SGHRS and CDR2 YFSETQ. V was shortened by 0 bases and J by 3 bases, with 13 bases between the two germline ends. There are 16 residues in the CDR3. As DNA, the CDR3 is TGCGCCAGCAGCTTGGCCGGCACGGCGGGCTACAATGAGCAGTTCTTC. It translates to CASSLAGTAGYNEQFF.

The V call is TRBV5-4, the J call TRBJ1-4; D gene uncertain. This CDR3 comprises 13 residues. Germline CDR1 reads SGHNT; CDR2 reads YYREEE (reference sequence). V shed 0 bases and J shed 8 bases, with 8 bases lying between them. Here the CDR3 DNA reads TGTGCCAGCAGCTTGGATTCCGGGGAAAAACTGTTTTTT. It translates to CASSLDSGEKLFF.

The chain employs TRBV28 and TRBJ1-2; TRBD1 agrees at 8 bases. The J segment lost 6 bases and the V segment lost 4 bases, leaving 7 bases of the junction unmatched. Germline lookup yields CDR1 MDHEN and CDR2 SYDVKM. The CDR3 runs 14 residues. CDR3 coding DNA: TGTGCCAGCAGTTCCGGGGACAGGATTCATGGCTACACCTTC. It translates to CASSSGDRIHGYTF.

The CDR3 DNA reads as TGCGCCAGCAGCGACAGGGACGGTTATTCACCCCTCCACTTT. Encoded protein: CASSDRDGYSPLHF. The chain carries TRBV4-3 and TRBJ1-6; 7 bases fit TRBD1. V trimming: 5 bases; J trimming: 8 bases; junction bases outside the gene matches: 6. CDR1 LGHNA and CDR2 YSLEER come from the germline V gene. The CDR3 has 14 amino acids.

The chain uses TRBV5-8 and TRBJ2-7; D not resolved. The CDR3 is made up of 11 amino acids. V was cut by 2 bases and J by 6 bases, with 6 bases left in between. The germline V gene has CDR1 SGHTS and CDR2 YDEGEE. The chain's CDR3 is CASSLYFEQYF. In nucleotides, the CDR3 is TGTGCCAGCAGCTTATACTTCGAGCAGTACTTC.

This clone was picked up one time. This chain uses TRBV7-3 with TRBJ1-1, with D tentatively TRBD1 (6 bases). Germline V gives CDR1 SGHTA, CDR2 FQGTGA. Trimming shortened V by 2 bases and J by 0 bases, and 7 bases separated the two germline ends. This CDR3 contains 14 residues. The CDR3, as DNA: TGTGCCAGCAGCTTATACAGGGTGAACACTGAAGCTTTCTTT. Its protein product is CASSLYRVNTEAFF.

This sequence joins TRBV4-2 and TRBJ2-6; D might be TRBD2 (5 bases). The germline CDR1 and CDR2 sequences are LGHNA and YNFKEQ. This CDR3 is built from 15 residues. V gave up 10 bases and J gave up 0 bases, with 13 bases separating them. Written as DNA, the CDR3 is TGTGCCACTCAGGAGGTGGGCTCTGGGGCCAACGTCCTGACTTTC. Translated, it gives CATQEVGSGANVLTF.

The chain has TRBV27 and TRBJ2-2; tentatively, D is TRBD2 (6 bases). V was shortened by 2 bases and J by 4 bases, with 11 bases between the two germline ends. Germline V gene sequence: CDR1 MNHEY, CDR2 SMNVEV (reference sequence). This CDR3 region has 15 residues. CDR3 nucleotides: TGTGCCAGCAGTTTACGGTACGGGGGCACCGGGGAGCTGTTTTTT. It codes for CASSLRYGGTGELFF.

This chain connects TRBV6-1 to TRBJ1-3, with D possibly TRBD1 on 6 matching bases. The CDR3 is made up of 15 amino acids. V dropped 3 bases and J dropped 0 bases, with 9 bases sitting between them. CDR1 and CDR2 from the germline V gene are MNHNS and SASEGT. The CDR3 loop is CASSETGLSGNTIYF. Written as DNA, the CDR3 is TGTGCCAGCAGTGAGACAGGCCTCTCTGGAAACACCATATATTTT.

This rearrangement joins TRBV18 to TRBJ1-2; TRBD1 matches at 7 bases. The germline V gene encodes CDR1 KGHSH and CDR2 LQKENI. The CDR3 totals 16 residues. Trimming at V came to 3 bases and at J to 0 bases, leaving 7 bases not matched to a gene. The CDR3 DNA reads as TGTGCCAGCTCACCCGAAACCGGGACAGCTAACTATGGCTACACCTTC. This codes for CASSPETGTANYGYTF.

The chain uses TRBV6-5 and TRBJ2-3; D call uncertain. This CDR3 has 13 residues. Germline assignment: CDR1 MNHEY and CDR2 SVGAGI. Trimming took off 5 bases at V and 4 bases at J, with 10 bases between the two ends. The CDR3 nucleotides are TGTGCCAGCAGTAGATTAGCCGCAGATACGCAGTATTTT. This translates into CASSRLAADTQYF.

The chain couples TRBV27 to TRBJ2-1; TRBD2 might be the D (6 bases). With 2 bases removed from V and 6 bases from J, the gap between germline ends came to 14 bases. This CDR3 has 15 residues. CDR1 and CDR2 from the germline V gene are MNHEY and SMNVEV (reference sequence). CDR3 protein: CASSLTVGGSNEQFF. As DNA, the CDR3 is TGTGCCAGCAGTTTAACGGTGGGGGGTTCCAATGAGCAGTTCTTC.

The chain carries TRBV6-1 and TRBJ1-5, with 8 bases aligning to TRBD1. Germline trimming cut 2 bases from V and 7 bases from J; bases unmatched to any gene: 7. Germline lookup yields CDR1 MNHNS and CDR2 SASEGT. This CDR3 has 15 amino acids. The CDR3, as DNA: TGTGCCAGCAGTGAAATACAGGGGGGATCACAGCCCCAGCATTTT. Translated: CASSEIQGGSQPQHF.

CDR3 region: CASSARGGRIPDTQYF. CDR3 in DNA: TGCGCCAGCAGCGCCCGCGGGGGGCGGATTCCAGATACGCAGTATTTT. The chain recombines TRBV5-1 with TRBJ2-3; 8 nucleotides align to TRBD2. In germline, CDR1 is SGHRS, CDR2 YFSETQ. The V gene end was trimmed by 4 bases and the J gene end by 4 bases; junction bases not matched to a gene: 11. The CDR3 consists of 16 residues.

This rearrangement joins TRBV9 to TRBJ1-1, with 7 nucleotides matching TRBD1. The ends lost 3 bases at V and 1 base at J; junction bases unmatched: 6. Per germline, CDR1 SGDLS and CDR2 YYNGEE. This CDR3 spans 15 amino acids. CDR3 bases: TGTGCCAGCAGCGCCACCCGGACAGGGAACACTGAAGCTTTCTTT. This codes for CASSATRTGNTEAFF.

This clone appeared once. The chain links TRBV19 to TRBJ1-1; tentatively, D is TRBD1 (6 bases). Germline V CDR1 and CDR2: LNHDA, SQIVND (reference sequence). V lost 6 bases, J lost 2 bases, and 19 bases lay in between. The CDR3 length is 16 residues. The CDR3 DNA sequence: TGTGCCAGTAGCCCAGGGGACCGACGATTCAACACTGAAGCTTTCTTT. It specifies CASSPGDRRFNTEAFF. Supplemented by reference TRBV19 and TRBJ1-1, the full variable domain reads DGGITQSPKYLFRKEGQNVTLSCEQNLNHDAMYWYRQDPGQGLRLIYYSQIVNDFQKGDIAEGYSVSREKKESFPLTVTSAQKNPTAFYLCASSPGDRRFNTEAFFGQGTRLTVV.

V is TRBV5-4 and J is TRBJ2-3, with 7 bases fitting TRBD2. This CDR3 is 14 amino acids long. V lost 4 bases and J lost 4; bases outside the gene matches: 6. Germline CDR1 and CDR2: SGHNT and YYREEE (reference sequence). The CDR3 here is CASSPGEGADTQYF. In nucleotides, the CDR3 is TGTGCCAGCAGCCCCGGGGAGGGAGCAGATACGCAGTATTTT. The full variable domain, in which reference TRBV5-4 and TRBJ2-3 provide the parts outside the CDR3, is ETGVTQSPTHLIKTRGQQVTLRCSSQSGHNTVSWYQQALGQGPQFIFQYYREEENGRGNFPPRFSGLQFPNYSSELNVNALELDDSALYLCASSPGEGADTQYFGPGTRLTVL.

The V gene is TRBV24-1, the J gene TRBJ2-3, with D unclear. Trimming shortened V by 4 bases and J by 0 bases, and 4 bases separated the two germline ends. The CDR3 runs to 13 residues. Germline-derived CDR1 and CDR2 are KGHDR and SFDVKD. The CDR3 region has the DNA TGTGCCACCAGTGAGGGCAGCACAGATACGCAGTATTTT. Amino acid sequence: CATSEGSTDTQYF.

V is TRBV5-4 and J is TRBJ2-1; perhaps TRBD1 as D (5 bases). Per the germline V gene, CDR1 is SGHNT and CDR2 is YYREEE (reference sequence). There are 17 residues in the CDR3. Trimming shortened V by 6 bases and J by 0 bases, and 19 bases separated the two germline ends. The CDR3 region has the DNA TGTGCCAGCACTTCCGTAAGGGGTCAGAGCTCCTACAATGAGCAGTTCTTC. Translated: CASTSVRGQSSYNEQFF.

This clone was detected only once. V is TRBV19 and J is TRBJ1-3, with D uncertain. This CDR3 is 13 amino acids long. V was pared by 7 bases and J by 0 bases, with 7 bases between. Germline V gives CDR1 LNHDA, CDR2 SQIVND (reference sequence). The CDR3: CASTQDSGNTIYF. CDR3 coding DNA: TGTGCCAGTACCCAGGACTCTGGAAACACCATATATTTT.

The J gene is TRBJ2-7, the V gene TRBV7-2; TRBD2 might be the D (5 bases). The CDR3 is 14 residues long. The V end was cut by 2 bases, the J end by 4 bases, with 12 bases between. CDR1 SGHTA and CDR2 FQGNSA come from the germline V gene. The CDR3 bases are TGTGCCAGCAGCTTAAGAACTACTAGATACGAGCAGTACTTC. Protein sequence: CASSLRTTRYEQYF. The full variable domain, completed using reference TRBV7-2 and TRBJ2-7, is GAGVSQSPSNKVTEKGKDVELRCDPISGHTALYWYRQSLGQGLEFLIYFQGNSAPDKSGLPSDRFSAERTGGSVSTLTIQRTQQEDSAVYLCASSLRTTRYEQYFGPGTRLTVT.

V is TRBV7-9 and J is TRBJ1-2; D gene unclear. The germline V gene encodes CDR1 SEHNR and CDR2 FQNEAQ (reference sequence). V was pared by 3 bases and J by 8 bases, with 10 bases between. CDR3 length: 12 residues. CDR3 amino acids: CASSFNRVGYTF. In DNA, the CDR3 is TGTGCCAGCAGCTTCAATCGGGTCGGCTACACCTTC.

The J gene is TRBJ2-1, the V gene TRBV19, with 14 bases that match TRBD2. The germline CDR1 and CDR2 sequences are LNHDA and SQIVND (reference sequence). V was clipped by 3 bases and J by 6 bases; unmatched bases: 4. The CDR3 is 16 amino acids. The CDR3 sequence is CASSMVTSGRANEQFF. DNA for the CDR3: TGTGCCAGTAGTATGGTGACTAGCGGGAGGGCCAATGAGCAGTTCTTC.

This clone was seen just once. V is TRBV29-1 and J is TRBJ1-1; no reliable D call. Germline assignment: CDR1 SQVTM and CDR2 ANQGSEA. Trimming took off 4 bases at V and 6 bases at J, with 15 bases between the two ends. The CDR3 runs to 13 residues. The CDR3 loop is CSVVSDREAEAFF. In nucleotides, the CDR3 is TGCAGCGTTGTGTCTGATAGGGAGGCTGAAGCTTTCTTT. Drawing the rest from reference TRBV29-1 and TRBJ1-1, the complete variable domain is SAVISQKPSRDICQRGTSLTIQCQVDSQVTMMFWYRQQPGQSLTLIATANQGSEATYESGFVIDKFPISRPNLTFSTLTVSNMSPEDSSIYLCSVVSDREAEAFFGQGTRLTVV.

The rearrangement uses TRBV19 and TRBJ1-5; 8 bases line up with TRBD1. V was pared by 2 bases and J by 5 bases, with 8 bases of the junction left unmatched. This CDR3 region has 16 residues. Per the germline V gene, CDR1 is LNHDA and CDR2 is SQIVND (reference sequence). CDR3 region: CASSINPPGGHQPQHF. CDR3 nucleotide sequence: TGTGCCAGTAGTATAAACCCCCCAGGGGGCCATCAGCCCCAGCATTTT.

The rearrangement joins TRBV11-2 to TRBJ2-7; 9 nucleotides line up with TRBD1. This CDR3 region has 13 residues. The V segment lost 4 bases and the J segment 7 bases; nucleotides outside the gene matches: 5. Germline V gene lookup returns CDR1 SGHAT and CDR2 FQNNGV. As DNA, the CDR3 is TGTGCCAGCAGCTCGGGACAGGGCTGGGAGCAGTACTTC. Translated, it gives CASSSGQGWEQYF.

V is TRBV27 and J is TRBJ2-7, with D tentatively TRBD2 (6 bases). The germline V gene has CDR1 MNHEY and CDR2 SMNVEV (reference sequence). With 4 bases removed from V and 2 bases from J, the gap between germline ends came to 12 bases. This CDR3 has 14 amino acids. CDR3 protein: CASSSRLGAYEQYF. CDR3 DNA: TGTGCCAGCAGTTCACGACTAGGCGCCTACGAGCAGTACTTC.